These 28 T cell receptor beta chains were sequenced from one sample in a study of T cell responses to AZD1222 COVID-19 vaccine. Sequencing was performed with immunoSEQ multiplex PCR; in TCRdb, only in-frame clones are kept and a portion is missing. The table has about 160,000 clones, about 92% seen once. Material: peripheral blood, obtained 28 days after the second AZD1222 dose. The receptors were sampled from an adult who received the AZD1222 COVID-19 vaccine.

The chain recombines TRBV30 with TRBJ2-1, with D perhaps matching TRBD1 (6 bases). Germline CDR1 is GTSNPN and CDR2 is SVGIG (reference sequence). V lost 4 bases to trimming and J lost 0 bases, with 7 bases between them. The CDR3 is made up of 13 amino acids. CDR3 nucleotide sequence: TGTGCCTGGAAGGGGGACTCCTACAATGAGCAGTTCTTC. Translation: CAWKGDSYNEQFF.

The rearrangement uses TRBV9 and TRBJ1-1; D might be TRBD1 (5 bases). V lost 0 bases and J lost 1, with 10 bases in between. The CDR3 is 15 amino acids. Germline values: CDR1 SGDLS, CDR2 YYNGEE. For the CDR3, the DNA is TGTGCCAGCAGCGTAGAGCCGGGGACGAACACTGAAGCTTTCTTT. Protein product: CASSVEPGTNTEAFF. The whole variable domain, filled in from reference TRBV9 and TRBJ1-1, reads DSGVTQTPKHLITATGQRVTLRCSPRSGDLSVYWYQQSLDQGLQFLIQYYNGEERAKGNILERFSAQQFPDLHSELNLSSLELGDSALYFCASSVEPGTNTEAFFGQGTRLTVV.

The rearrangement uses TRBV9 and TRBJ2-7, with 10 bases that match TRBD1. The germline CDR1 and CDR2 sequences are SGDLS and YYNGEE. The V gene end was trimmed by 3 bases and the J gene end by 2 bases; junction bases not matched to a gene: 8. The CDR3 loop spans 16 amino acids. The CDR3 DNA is TGTGCCAGCAGCGCACAGCCGGGACAGGGGACCTACGAGCAGTACTTC. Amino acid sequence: CASSAQPGQGTYEQYF.

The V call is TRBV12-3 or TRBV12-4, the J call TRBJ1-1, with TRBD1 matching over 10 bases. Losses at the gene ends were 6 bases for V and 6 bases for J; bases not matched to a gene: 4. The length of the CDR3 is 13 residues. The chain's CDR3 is CASRKGQGAEAFF. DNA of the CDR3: TGTGCCAGCAGAAAAGGACAGGGGGCTGAAGCTTTCTTT.

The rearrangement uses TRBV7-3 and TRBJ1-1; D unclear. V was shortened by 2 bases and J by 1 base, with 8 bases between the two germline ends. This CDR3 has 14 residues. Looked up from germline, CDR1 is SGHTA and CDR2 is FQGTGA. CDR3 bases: TGTGCCAGCAGCTTAGGACTTTCGAACACTGAAGCTTTCTTT. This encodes CASSLGLSNTEAFF. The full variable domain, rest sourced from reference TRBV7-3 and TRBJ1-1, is GAGVSQTPSNKVTEKGKYVELRCDPISGHTALYWYRQSLGQGPEFLIYFQGTGAADDSGLPNDRFFAVRPEGSVSTLKIQRTERGDSAVYLCASSLGLSNTEAFFGQGTRLTVV.

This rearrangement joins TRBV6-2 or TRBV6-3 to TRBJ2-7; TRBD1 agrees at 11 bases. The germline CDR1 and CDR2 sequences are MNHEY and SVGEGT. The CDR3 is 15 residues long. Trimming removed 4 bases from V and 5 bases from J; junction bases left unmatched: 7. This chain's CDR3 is CASSSGQGAGDEQYF. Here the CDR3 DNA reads TGTGCCAGCAGTTCAGGACAGGGGGCCGGCGACGAGCAGTACTTC.

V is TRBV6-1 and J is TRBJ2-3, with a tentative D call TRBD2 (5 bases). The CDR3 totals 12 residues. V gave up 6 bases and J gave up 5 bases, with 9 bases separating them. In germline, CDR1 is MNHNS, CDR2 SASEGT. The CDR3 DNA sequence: TGTGCCAGCAGGATGGGAGTAGATACGCAGTATTTT. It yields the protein CASRMGVDTQYF.

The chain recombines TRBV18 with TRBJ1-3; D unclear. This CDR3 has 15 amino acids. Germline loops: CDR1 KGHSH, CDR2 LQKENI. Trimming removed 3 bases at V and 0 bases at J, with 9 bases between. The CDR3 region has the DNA TGTGCCAGCTCACCCTGGGGTAACTCTGGAAACACCATATATTTT. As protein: CASSPWGNSGNTIYF.

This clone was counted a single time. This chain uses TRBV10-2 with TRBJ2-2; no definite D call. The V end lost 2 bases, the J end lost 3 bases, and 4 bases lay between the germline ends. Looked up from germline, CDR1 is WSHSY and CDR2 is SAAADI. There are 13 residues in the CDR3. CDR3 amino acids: CASSETHTGELFF. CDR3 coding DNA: TGCGCCAGCAGTGAGACCCACACCGGGGAGCTGTTTTTT.

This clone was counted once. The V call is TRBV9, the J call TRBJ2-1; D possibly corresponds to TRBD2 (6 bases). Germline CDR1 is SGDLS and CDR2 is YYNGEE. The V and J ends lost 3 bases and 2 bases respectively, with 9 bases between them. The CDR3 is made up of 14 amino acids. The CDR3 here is CASSGIAAYNEQFF. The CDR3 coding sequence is TGTGCCAGCAGCGGGATAGCGGCCTACAATGAGCAGTTCTTC.

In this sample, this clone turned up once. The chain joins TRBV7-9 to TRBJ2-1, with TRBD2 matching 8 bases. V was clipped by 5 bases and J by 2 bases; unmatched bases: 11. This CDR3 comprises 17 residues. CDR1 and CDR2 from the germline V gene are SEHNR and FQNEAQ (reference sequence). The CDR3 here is CASSITQSGGAYNEQFF. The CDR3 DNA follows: TGTGCCAGCAGCATTACTCAGAGCGGGGGAGCCTACAATGAGCAGTTCTTC.

The CDR3 DNA reads as TGCGCCAGCAGCCAAAAGAACAGGGGCCTTTACGAGCAGTACTTC. Protein sequence: CASSQKNRGLYEQYF. This rearrangement joins TRBV4-1 to TRBJ2-7, with 7 bases identical to TRBD1. The CDR3 totals 15 residues. The junction had 8 bases not matched to a gene; V was cut back by 2 bases and J by 4 bases. CDR1 and CDR2 from the germline V gene are MGHRA and YSYEKL.

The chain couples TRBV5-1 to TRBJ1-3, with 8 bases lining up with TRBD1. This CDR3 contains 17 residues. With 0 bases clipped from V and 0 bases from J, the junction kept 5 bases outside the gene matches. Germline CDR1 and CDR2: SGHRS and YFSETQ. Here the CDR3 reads CASSLAGGSTSGNTIYF. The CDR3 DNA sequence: TGCGCCAGCAGCTTGGCAGGGGGCTCGACCTCTGGAAACACCATATATTTT.

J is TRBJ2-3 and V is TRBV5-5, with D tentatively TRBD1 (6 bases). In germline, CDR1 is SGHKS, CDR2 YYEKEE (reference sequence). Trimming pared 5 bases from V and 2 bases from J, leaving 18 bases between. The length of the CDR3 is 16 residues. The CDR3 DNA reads TGTGCCAGCAGTCCCGCAGGGGTTTGGGACACAGATACGCAGTATTTT. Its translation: CASSPAGVWDTDTQYF.

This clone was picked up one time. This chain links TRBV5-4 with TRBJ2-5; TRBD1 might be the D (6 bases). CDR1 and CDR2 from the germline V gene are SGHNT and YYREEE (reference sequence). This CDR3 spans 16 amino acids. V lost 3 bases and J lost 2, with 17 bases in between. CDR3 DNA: TGTGCCAGCAGCTCAGGGACCAACAGGGAGCAAGAGACCCAGTACTTC. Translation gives CASSSGTNREQETQYF.

The CDR3 DNA is TGTGCCAGCAGCCAAGGGACTAGCGGGGTCGACGAGCAGTACTTC. It encodes CASSQGTSGVDEQYF. This chain links TRBV14 with TRBJ2-7; TRBD2 agrees at 12 bases. The length of the CDR3 is 15 residues. Looked up from germline, CDR1 is SGHDN and CDR2 is FVKESK. Unmatched junction bases numbered 3, after V lost 1 base and J lost 5 bases.

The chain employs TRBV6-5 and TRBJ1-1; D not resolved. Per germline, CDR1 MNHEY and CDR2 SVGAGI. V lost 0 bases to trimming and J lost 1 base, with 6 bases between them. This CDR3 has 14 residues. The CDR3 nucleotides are TGTGCCAGCAGTTACTCGGCAGGGAACACTGAAGCTTTCTTT. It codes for CASSYSAGNTEAFF.

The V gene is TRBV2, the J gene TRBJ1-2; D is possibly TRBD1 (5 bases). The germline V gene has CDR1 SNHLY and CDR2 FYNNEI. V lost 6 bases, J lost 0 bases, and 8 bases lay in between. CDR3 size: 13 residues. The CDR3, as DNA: TGTGCCAGCAGGGGGGAAGCTAACTATGGCTACACCTTC. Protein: CASRGEANYGYTF.

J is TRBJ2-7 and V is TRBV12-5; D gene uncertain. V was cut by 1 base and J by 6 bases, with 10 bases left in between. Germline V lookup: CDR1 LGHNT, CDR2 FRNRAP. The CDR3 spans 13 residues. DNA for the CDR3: TGTGCTAGTGGTTTGGGGCATGCCTCCGAGCAGTACTTC. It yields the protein CASGLGHASEQYF.

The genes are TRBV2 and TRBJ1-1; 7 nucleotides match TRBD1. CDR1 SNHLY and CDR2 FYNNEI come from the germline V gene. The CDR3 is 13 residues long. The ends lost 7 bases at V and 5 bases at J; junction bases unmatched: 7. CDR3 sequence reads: CASTKGAGTEAFF. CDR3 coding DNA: TGTGCCAGCACCAAGGGGGCAGGGACTGAAGCTTTCTTT.

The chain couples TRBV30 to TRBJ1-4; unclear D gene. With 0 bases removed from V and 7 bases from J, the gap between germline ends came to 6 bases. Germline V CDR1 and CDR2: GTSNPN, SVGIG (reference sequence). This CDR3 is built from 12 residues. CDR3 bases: TGTGCCTGGAGTGTAACGATTGAAAAACTGTTTTTT. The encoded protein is CAWSVTIEKLFF.

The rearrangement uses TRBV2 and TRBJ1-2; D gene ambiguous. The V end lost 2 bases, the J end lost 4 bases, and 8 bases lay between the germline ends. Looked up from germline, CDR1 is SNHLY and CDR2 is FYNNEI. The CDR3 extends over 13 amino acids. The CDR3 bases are TGTGCCAGCAGTGAACAACCAGGCTATGGCTACACCTTC. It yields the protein CASSEQPGYGYTF.

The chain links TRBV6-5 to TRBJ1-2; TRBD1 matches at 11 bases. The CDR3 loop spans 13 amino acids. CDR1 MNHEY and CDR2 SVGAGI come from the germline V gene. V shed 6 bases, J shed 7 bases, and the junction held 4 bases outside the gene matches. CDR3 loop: CASSLGQGGGYTF. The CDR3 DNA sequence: TGTGCCAGCAGCTTGGGACAGGGGGGTGGCTACACCTTC.

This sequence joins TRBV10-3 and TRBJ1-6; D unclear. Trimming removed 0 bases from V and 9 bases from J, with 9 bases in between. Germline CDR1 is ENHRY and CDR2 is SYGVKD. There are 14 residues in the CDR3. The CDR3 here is CAISESAEGSPLHF. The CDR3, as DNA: TGTGCCATCAGTGAGTCTGCCGAAGGTTCACCCCTCCACTTT.

The chain's CDR3 is CASSLNRDPNEQFF. CDR3 DNA: TGTGCCAGCAGCTTAAACAGGGATCCCAATGAGCAGTTCTTC. The V call is TRBV11-2, the J call TRBJ2-1; weak D call: TRBD1 (6 bases). Trimming cost V 2 bases and J 6 bases, with 11 bases left between them. CDR3 length equals 14 residues. Germline assignment: CDR1 SGHAT and CDR2 FQNNGV.

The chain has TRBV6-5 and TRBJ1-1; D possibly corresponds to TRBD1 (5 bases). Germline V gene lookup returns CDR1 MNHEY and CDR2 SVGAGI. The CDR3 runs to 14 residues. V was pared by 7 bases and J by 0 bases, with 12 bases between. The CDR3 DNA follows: TGTGCCAGCAACCCGGGACCCATGAACACTGAAGCTTTCTTT. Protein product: CASNPGPMNTEAFF.

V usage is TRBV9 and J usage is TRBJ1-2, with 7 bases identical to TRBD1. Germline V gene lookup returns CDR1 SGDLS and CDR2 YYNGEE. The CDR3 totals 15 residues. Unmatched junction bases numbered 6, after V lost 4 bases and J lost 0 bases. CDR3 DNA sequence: TGTGCCAGCAGCCTCCGGGACAGAACTAACTATGGCTACACCTTC. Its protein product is CASSLRDRTNYGYTF.

The CDR3 region has the DNA TGCGCCAGCAGCCAAGGGACAGGGGGGGAGACCCAGTACTTC. Protein sequence: CASSQGTGGETQYF. The chain recombines TRBV5-1 with TRBJ2-5; 11 bases align to TRBD1. V trimming: 4 bases; J trimming: 5 bases; junction bases outside the gene matches: 4. CDR3 length equals 14 residues. CDR1 is SGHRS and CDR2 is YFSETQ in the germline V gene.